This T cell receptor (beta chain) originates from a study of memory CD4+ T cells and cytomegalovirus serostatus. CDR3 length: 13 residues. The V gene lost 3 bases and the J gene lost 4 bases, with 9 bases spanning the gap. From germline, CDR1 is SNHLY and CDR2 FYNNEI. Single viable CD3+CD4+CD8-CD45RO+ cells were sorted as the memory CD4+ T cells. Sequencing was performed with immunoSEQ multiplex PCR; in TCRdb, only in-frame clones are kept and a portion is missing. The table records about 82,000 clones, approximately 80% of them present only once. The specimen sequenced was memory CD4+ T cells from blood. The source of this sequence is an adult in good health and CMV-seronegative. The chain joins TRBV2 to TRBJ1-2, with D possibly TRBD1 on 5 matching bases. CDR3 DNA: TGTGCCAGCAGTGAGGGGCAGGTCTATGGCTACACCTTC. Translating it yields CASSEGQVYGYTF.